Below are 28 T cell receptor beta chains sequenced from a single sample in a study of cytomegalovirus exposure and HLA in healthy donors. PCR employed 60 Vbeta and 13 Jbeta primers. The method was immunoSEQ multiplex PCR; TCRdb's version includes in-frame clones alone and lacks a portion of them. Of some 85,000 clones in the sample, around 84% were seen once. Material: PBMCs. The receptors were gathered from a woman in her fifties or sixties in good health and CMV-seronegative.

The chain has TRBV6-5 and TRBJ2-3; TRBD2 matches at 9 bases. V was clipped by 7 bases and J by 4 bases; unmatched bases: 9. Germline CDR1 and CDR2: MNHEY and SVGAGI. The CDR3 is made up of 15 amino acids. CDR3 residues: CASMGAGGSSDTQYF. Here the CDR3 DNA reads TGTGCCAGCATGGGGGCGGGGGGGTCCTCAGATACGCAGTATTTT.

In this sample, this clone turned up once. V is TRBV10-3 and J is TRBJ1-2; 8 bases are shared with TRBD1. The V gene's germline CDR1 is ENHRY and CDR2 SYGVKD. The CDR3 totals 13 residues. J was trimmed by 4 bases and V by 4 bases; bases with no gene match: 2. In DNA, the CDR3 is TGTGCCATCAGTGCTCAGGGGGCCTATGGCTACACCTTC. The encoded protein is CAISAQGAYGYTF.

The chain links TRBV5-4 to TRBJ2-1, with 12 bases lining up with TRBD2. The V segment lost 4 bases and the J segment 7 bases; nucleotides outside the gene matches: 15. This CDR3 comprises 18 residues. Germline V gene sequence: CDR1 SGHNT, CDR2 YYREEE (reference sequence). CDR3 in amino acids: CASSRQTSGRWGWNEQFF. The CDR3 DNA is TGTGCCAGCAGCCGCCAAACTAGCGGGAGGTGGGGGTGGAATGAGCAGTTCTTC.

The chain has TRBV19 and TRBJ2-5; 8 bases match TRBD1. The J call may be in error: the DNA end matches TRBJ2-7 better. CDR3 length equals 17 residues. Looked up from germline, CDR1 is LNHDA and CDR2 is SQIVND (reference sequence). The CDR3 DNA sequence: TGTGCCAGTAGTAAGGAAATCCGGGACAGGAGCTCCTACGAGCAGTACTTC. Protein sequence: CASSKEIRDRSSYEQYF.

V and J are TRBV28 and TRBJ1-2; D might be TRBD1 (5 bases). V lost 5 bases to trimming and J lost 8 bases, with 21 bases between them. CDR3 size: 15 residues. Germline lookup yields CDR1 MDHEN and CDR2 SYDVKM. The CDR3 DNA sequence: TGTGCCAGCAGTGGGTGGCTGGGAGGGGCAACCGGCTACACCTTC. Translation: CASSGWLGGATGYTF.

The V call is TRBV7-9, the J call TRBJ2-7; D is perhaps TRBD2 (5 bases). The CDR3 is made up of 15 amino acids. CDR1 SEHNR and CDR2 FQNEAQ come from the germline V gene (reference sequence). The V gene lost 5 bases and the J gene lost 3 bases, with 17 bases spanning the gap. CDR3 region: CASSDAGRGNYEQYF. The CDR3 coding sequence is TGTGCCAGCAGCGACGCCGGTCGGGGTAACTACGAGCAGTACTTC.

The chain has TRBV25-1 and TRBJ1-1, with TRBD1 identical over 8 bases. Trimming at V came to 5 bases and at J to 6 bases, leaving 8 bases not matched to a gene. The CDR3 spans 14 residues. Germline values: CDR1 MGHDK, CDR2 SYGVNS. DNA for the CDR3: TGTGCCAGCAGTCTTACAGGGGGGGCCGCTGAAGCTTTCTTT. Translation: CASSLTGGAAEAFF.

The rearrangement uses TRBV4-3 and TRBJ2-7; a weak D match, TRBD1 (6 bases). Germline lookup yields CDR1 LGHNA and CDR2 YSLEER. The CDR3 length is 17 residues. V was shortened by 0 bases and J by 9 bases, with 24 bases between the two germline ends. The CDR3 DNA reads TGCGCCAGCAGCCAAGATAAGCAGGGGCCCAACCCTACGGGGCAGTACGTC. Its protein is CASSQDKQGPNPTGQYV.

The V and J genes are TRBV5-4 and TRBJ2-1; TRBD2 is a possible D gene (5 bases). Germline V gives CDR1 SGHNT, CDR2 YYREEE (reference sequence). This CDR3 is 12 amino acids long. Trimming cost V 2 bases and J 14 bases, with 14 bases left between them. The CDR3 DNA follows: TGTGCCAGCAGCTTCCCCCCCGGGATGAAGTTCTTC. This sequence encodes CASSFPPGMKFF.

This clone was counted a few times. V is TRBV5-4 and J is TRBJ2-1, with a weak D call TRBD2 (6 bases). V shed 5 bases and J shed 5 bases, with 14 bases lying between them. Germline assignment: CDR1 SGHNT and CDR2 YYREEE (reference sequence). CDR3 length equals 14 residues. DNA for the CDR3: TGTGCCAGCAGTGACGGACTAAGTAACAATGAGCAGTTCTTC. This sequence encodes CASSDGLSNNEQFF. Supplemented by reference TRBV5-4 and TRBJ2-1, the full variable domain reads ETGVTQSPTHLIKTRGQQVTLRCSSQSGHNTVSWYQQALGQGPQFIFQYYREEENGRGNFPPRFSGLQFPNYSSELNVNALELDDSALYLCASSDGLSNNEQFFGPGTRLTVL.

This rearrangement joins TRBV4-1 to TRBJ1-5; 9 bases match TRBD1. V lost 3 bases and J lost 4; bases outside the gene matches: 7. The CDR3 has 16 residues. Germline CDR1 MGHRA, CDR2 YSYEKL. This chain's CDR3 is CASSQGTGQLNQPQHF. The CDR3 DNA is TGCGCCAGCAGCCAGGGGACAGGGCAATTAAATCAGCCCCAGCATTTT.

The CDR3 here is CSVVDNSYEQYF. The CDR3 bases are TGCAGCGTTGTCGACAATTCCTACGAGCAGTACTTC. The rearrangement links TRBV29-1 to TRBJ2-7; D ambiguous. Germline CDR1 reads SQVTM; CDR2 reads ANQGSEA. CDR3 length equals 12 residues. The V and J ends lost 4 bases and 1 base respectively, with 8 bases between them.

The chain has TRBV5-5 and TRBJ1-1, with TRBD1 as a possible D gene (6 bases). Trimming took 9 bases from V and 3 from J, leaving 18 bases between them. Germline V gives CDR1 SGHKS, CDR2 YYEKEE (reference sequence). The CDR3 loop spans 14 amino acids. The CDR3 nucleotides read TGTGCCACCGAGCTTGGGGCAGGGGACACTGAAGCTTTCTTT. This encodes CATELGAGDTEAFF. Supplemented by reference TRBV5-5 and TRBJ1-1, the full variable domain reads DAGVTQSPTHLIKTRGQQVTLRCSPISGHKSVSWYQQVLGQGPQFIFQYYEKEERGRGNFPDRFSARQFPNYSSELNVNALLLGDSALYLCATELGAGDTEAFFGQGTRLTVV.

J is TRBJ2-7 and V is TRBV29-1; D gene ambiguous. The germline V gene encodes CDR1 SQVTM and CDR2 ANQGSEA. CDR3 size: 11 residues. V lost 7 bases and J lost 3, with 10 bases in between. The CDR3 loop is CSARLGYEQYF. CDR3 DNA sequence: TGCAGCGCCCGACTTGGCTACGAGCAGTACTTC.

The table lists this clone with a count of one. This chain links TRBV11-3 with TRBJ1-1; tentatively, D is TRBD1 (5 bases). V shed 3 bases and J shed 1 base, with 12 bases lying between them. The germline V gene has CDR1 SGHNT and CDR2 YENEEA. The CDR3 is made up of 15 amino acids. The CDR3: CASSFGSDRNTEAFF. The CDR3 coding sequence is TGTGCCAGCAGCTTCGGTTCTGACAGGAACACTGAAGCTTTCTTT.

The chain recombines TRBV11-2 with TRBJ2-1; 7 bases map to TRBD2. The germline CDR1 and CDR2 sequences are SGHAT and FQNNGV. The CDR3 runs 15 residues. V lost 2 bases and J lost 4; bases outside the gene matches: 5. CDR3 sequence (DNA): TGTGCCAGCAGCTTACCGGGGACTACTTACAATGAGCAGTTCTTC. Translated: CASSLPGTTYNEQFF.

V is TRBV4-3 and J is TRBJ1-1; D is ambiguous. V shed 1 base and J shed 2 bases, with 14 bases lying between them. The CDR3 sequence is 16 residues long. The germline CDR1 and CDR2 sequences are LGHNA and YSLEER. CDR3 nucleotide sequence: TGCGCCAGCAGCCAAGCTCATCCTGGGAGCAACACTGAAGCTTTCTTT. Translation gives CASSQAHPGSNTEAFF.

This clone was picked up one time. The rearrangement uses TRBV28 and TRBJ2-7, with TRBD2 matching 7 bases. V lost 3 bases, J lost 0 bases, and 11 bases stayed unmatched. CDR1 is MDHEN and CDR2 is SYDVKM in the germline V gene. The CDR3 is 17 residues long. CDR3 sequence (DNA): TGTGCCAGCAGTTTCGGCCCCGGGAGGATACTCTCCTACGAGCAGTACTTC. It codes for CASSFGPGRILSYEQYF. The full variable domain, in which reference TRBV28 and TRBJ2-7 provide the parts outside the CDR3, is DVKVTQSSRYLVKRTGEKVFLECVQDMDHENMFWYRQDPGLGLRLIYFSYDVKMKEKGDIPEGYSVSREKKERFSLILESASTNQTSMYLCASSFGPGRILSYEQYFGPGTRLTVT.

This clone occurred a few times. The rearrangement uses TRBV19 and TRBJ2-3, with 10 bases lining up with TRBD1. J was trimmed by 4 bases and V by 6 bases; bases with no gene match: 4. The germline gives CDR1 LNHDA, CDR2 SQIVND (reference sequence). The CDR3 extends over 14 amino acids. The CDR3 DNA reads as TGTGCCAGTAGGAAGACAGGGGGCCCAGATACGCAGTATTTT. It encodes CASRKTGGPDTQYF.

This chain connects TRBV13 to TRBJ2-2; the D gene is possibly TRBD1 (6 bases). Germline V gene data show CDR1 as PRHDT and CDR2 as FYEKMQ (reference sequence). CDR3 length: 14 residues. Trimming removed 1 base at V and 7 bases at J, with 10 bases between. The CDR3 loop reads CASSLDRAGGELFF. DNA of the CDR3: TGTGCCAGCAGCTTAGACAGGGCTGGCGGGGAGCTGTTTTTT.

J is TRBJ2-2 and V is TRBV5-1; 11 nucleotides agree with TRBD1. The CDR3 contains 17 residues. Germline CDR1 SGHRS, CDR2 YFSETQ. Trimming at V came to 1 base and at J to 4 bases, leaving 6 bases not matched to a gene. The CDR3 loop reads CASSLTGQGAVTGELFF. The DNA of the CDR3 is TGCGCCAGCAGCTTGACCGGACAGGGGGCTGTCACCGGGGAGCTGTTTTTT.

The chain couples TRBV27 to TRBJ2-7; D is possibly TRBD1 (5 bases). V was shortened by 5 bases and J by 0 bases, with 20 bases between the two germline ends. Germline V lookup: CDR1 MNHEY, CDR2 SMNVEV (reference sequence). This CDR3 contains 17 residues. CDR3 bases: TGTGCCAGCAGTCCTACCCCCCAGGGAAGCGTCTCCTACGAGCAGTACGTC. Its translation is CASSPTPQGSVSYEQYV.

The chain employs TRBV7-9 and TRBJ2-1; TRBD2 agrees at 7 bases. Germline assignment: CDR1 SEHNR and CDR2 FQNEAQ (reference sequence). This CDR3 region has 15 residues. V gave up 5 bases and J gave up 9 bases; unmatched junction bases: 13. The CDR3 DNA reads TGTGCCAGCAGCGGAGGGGAGGGCGGGAGAAGTGAGCAGTTCTTC. It is translated as CASSGGEGGRSEQFF.

The rearrangement joins TRBV4-1 to TRBJ2-4; perhaps TRBD1 as D (6 bases). The CDR3 loop spans 16 amino acids. Germline V lookup: CDR1 MGHRA, CDR2 YSYEKL. V was trimmed by 3 bases and J by 1 base, leaving 13 bases between them. The CDR3 DNA reads as TGCGCCAGCAGCCATGTGGGTAGGGGGGCCAAAAACATTCAGTACTTC. Its protein is CASSHVGRGAKNIQYF.

This clone was picked up a small number of times. This chain links TRBV5-1 with TRBJ2-5, with 11 nucleotides matching TRBD1. The CDR3 is 16 amino acids. Germline V gene data show CDR1 as SGHRS and CDR2 as YFSETQ. V lost 1 base and J lost 5; bases outside the gene matches: 7. CDR3 in amino acids: CASSLSAGTGGETQYF. DNA of the CDR3: TGCGCCAGCAGCTTGTCGGCCGGGACAGGGGGGGAGACCCAGTACTTC.

This clone came up once. This chain joins TRBV21-1 and TRBJ2-2; whether TRBD2, the table's D call, matches the DNA was not checked. TRBV21-1 is termed a pseudogene. The CDR3 sequence is 18 residues long. Here the CDR3 DNA reads TGTGCCAGCAGCAATGGAACAAGCGGGAGGGCCCGGACCGGGGAGCTGTTTTTT. It specifies CASSNGTSGRARTGELFF.

J is TRBJ1-2 and V is TRBV19; weak D call: TRBD1 (5 bases). Trimming pared 6 bases from V and 4 bases from J, leaving 15 bases between. The CDR3 length is 14 residues. Germline CDR1 LNHDA, CDR2 SQIVND (reference sequence). CDR3 sequence reads: CASRWQTDTYGYTF. CDR3 nucleotide sequence: TGTGCCAGTAGATGGCAAACGGACACCTATGGCTACACCTTC.

This chain joins TRBV7-9 and TRBJ2-5; D ambiguous. Germline CDR1 SEHNR, CDR2 FQNEAQ (reference sequence). V lost 5 bases and J 2 bases, leaving 3 bases between the germline ends. The CDR3 runs 11 residues. The CDR3 DNA is TGTGCCAGCAGCCATCAAGAGACCCAGTACTTC. Translating it yields CASSHQETQYF.